The sequence of this TCR beta chain was determined in a study of tumor-infiltrating lymphocytes in primary liver carcinoma (dated by TCRdb to about 2017). Regarding the study in general: The five patients, three men and two women aged 30 to 69 years, had hepatocellular carcinoma (four) or combined HCC and intrahepatic cholangiocarcinoma (one). Tumors of the five patients were stage T1-T3 N0M0 with maximum diameters of roughly 4.2 to 11 cm. Samples yielded roughly 3.5 to 7.13 million productive TCRbeta reads; read depth did not differ significantly between tissue types. The study combined TCRbeta repertoire sequencing, expression microarrays and whole-exome sequencing across five regions of each liver tumor, with adjacent normal tissue and blood. A total of 35 or so specimens from 5 patients went through TCRbeta repertoire sequencing, namely 25 tumor regions, 5 adjacent noncancerous liver tissues and 5 peripheral blood samples. Agilent mRNA microarray profiling was performed on the roughly 27 tumor region samples to relate TCRbeta repertoire diversity to the local molecular phenotype. Repertoires from technical replicates were highly reproducible, with mean shared-clone rates roughly 0.86 and correlation coefficients above 0.95.

What the authors observed across the whole study: Only about 8-24% of top clones were present in all five regions of a tumor, suggesting spatial heterogeneity of tumor-infiltrating T cells. Only the TCR beta chain was sequenced, so true repertoire diversity is likely underestimated because unpaired alpha chains were not captured. A significantly larger repertoire fraction was made up by the top 250 clones in tumors than in blood (p = 0.039). Repertoire overlap was higher between tumor regions (mean around 35%) than tumor-adjacent (around 17%) or tumor-blood (about 15%) pairs, consistent with antigen-driven expansion. Since the samples were bulk and unsorted, there was no way to compare CD4+ and CD8+ T cell repertoires. With just a few patients in the study, the authors point out that the findings should be validated in a larger study.

The CDR3 holds 14 amino acids from the cysteine to the phenylalanine. The kept DNA is CDR3 alone, 42 bases in frame from the first base. CDR1 and CDR2, per the germline V gene, are SGHVS and FQNEAQ. Starting from approximately 500 ng total RNA, TCRbeta-specific cDNA was produced by reverse transcription with a constant-region primer and ProtoScript II reverse transcriptase. Construction of the TCRbeta libraries relied on three nested rounds of multiplex PCR, following a slightly modified ARM-PCR procedure. Each of the first two PCR rounds ran for about 10 cycles and used multiplex TRBV1-TRBV30 forward primers together with a Cbeta reverse primer. Sample barcodes and Illumina adapters were attached in a final 25-cycle PCR using Deep VentR polymerase. Amplicons of 200-500 bp were gel-purified with a QIAquick gel extraction kit before sequencing. An Illumina HiSeq 2500 was used to sequence the TCRbeta amplicons, generating 250-bp paired-end reads. As for how the authors treated the data: Quality trimming of reads was performed with Trimmomatic v0.33, and paired reads were merged with FLASH v1.2.11 so that full CDR3 sequences could be recovered. V, D and J germline segments were assigned to the rearranged TCRbeta sequences using MiGEC v1.2.1b. Clonotype statistics and Shannon-Wiener diversity indices were computed with VDJtools v1.0.0. Except for diversity analysis, only the 250 most abundant clonotypes of each sample were used in subsequent analyses to reduce sampling bias. The public reads were run again by TCRdb, first through fastp at Q25 and then through MiXCR, and only productive beta chains were kept. Duplicate CDR3 protein sequences are folded into a single record with the most common DNA and genes. These V and J calls derive from TCRdb rather than the authors' analysis. The sample table contains roughly 91,000 distinct CDR3 sequences; only one count was recorded for over 55% of them. The ten largest account for approximately 10% of the sample.

Total RNA and DNA were co-extracted from 20-30 mg of bulk tissue with the AllPrep DNA/RNA mini kit, without cell sorting. Surgical resection was performed in China between late 2015 and early 2016 on about 5 patients with histopathologically diagnosed primary liver carcinoma. Chronic HBV infection was present in the patients, and the patients were treatment-naive at sampling. Five spatially separated regions were sampled from each tumor: the superior, inferior, left-lateral and right-lateral poles, plus the tumor centre. According to histology, viable tumor cells made up more than 80% of every tumor sample. Pieces of fresh tumor and adjacent tissue were cut in half, with one half kept in RNAlater at -80 degrees C and the other half sent for histology. Comment on this clonotype: Its binding antigen is unknown. This may stem from a read error, because a much larger clone lies one nucleotide away.

The V gene is TRBV7-8 and the J gene is TRBJ2-7; no confident D gene assignment can be made. The sequenced material came from liver tumor tissue from sampling region 5. The meaning of the sample's cell subset or site label: tumor region T5, tumor centre. This TCR was sampled from an older woman with primary liver carcinoma and hepatitis B virus infection. The nucleotide sequence is TGTACCAGCAGCTTAATTCGAAAGACCTACGAGCAGTACTTC. This sequence encodes CTSSLIRKTYEQYF.